Listed below are T cell receptor beta chains from one sample, sequenced in a study of shared clonotypes between healthy human individuals. Using immunoSEQ multiplex PCR, the repertoire was profiled, and TCRdb retains in-frame clones only, with some absent. Found here are some 530,000 clones, more than 75% of them singletons; the top ten hold more than 10%. Input material: PBMCs. Receptor source: a woman aged 40-49 years in good health. Some clones in this sample may be carry-over from other donors' samples. Each CDR3 is given with its conserved first and last residue.

TRBV5-5 CASSFRGQREKLFF
TRBV18 CASSPQLSGPIQETQYF
TRBV2 CASTGGVAETQYF
TRBV5-1 CASSLEGAGANVLTF
TRBV2 CASSVSPFTTEPSNQPQHF
TRBV18 CASSPTRGSAETQYF
TRBV7-2 CASSPRGQLGYTF
TRBV11-2 CASSQYQETQYF
TRBV14 CASSPIAGGYNEQFF
TRBV5-8 CASSVGADRSKETQYF
TRBV6-5 CASSYSQASTDTQYF
TRBV28 CASSFGGQEGYTF
TRBV5-1 CASSLQGVGTEAFF
TRBV11-2 CASRLRTSQETQYF
TRBV20-1 CSAAGLPAQYF
TRBV5-1 CASSLTGEITEAFF
TRBV27 CASSPRGVYNEQFF
TRBV4-2 CASSQDWGFSGNTIYF
TRBV10-3 CAISSGTGADTQYF
TRBV5-4 CASSRGTRGTDTQYF
TRBV2 CASRPGQGTDTQYF
TRBV4-2 CASSQEWRGNEQYF
TRBV29-1 CSVGLTDTQYF
TRBV5-1 CASSEGQGGSYNEQFF
TRBV18 CASSPGLAGVSQYF
TRBV19 CASQNRDSNTGELFF
TRBV5-1 CASSFEGQNTEAFF
TRBV18 CASSPDLGRSGNTIYF
TRBV6-6 CASSYPPAGEAEAFF
TRBV9 CASSVGAGGPGSEQFF
TRBV27 CASSLRPSIYEQYF
TRBV28 CASSPGTGDYGYTF
TRBV29-1 CSVGQGKSHEQYF
TRBV28 CASTTAGAIPDTQYF
TRBV27 CASSLSIQGFSYNEQFF
TRBV28 CASRQEPETQYF
TRBV10-3 CAISELTGTRYEQYF
TRBV6-1 CASGRGQGSNQPQHF
TRBV30 CAWSIGLQANYGYTF
TRBV5-1 CASSLVLAGGRTGELFF
TRBV11-2 CASSLQGNIGANVLTF
TRBV19 CASSGLGTGEDTQCF
TRBV18 CASSSGLAGVDEQYF
TRBV7-2 CASSLFPRTSYNSPLHF
TRBV5-4 CASSPGTATYEQYF
TRBV4-1 CASSHRLAGGYNEQFF
TRBV30 CAWNGRAPGELFF
TRBV7-9 CASSRTTGGRTEAFF
TRBV7-9 CASSPGGAWYGYTF
TRBV28 CASSQTGLETQYF
TRBV9 CASSVGQGYGYTF
TRBV5-4 CASSPRRGFGETQYF
TRBV2 CASIQGARGYTF
TRBV10-2 CASSERRQGTEQYF
TRBV7-2 CASSLPRLPSYNEQFF
TRBV6-5 CASSSSTEAFF
TRBV9 CASSVDGYSYEQYF